The next 27 T cell receptor beta chains were all read from a single sample in a study of tumor-infiltrating lymphocytes in localized non-small cell lung cancer. Sequencing was performed with immunoSEQ multiplex PCR; in TCRdb, only in-frame clones are kept and a portion is missing. In the table there are roughly 25,000 clones, nearly 70% of which are singletons. The sequenced sample was lung tumor tissue. The receptor source for this set is a human donor with non-small cell lung cancer.

The chain is built from TRBV27 and TRBJ2-1, with D possibly being TRBD2 (7 bases). CDR3 size: 15 residues. The ends were cut back, 2 bases at V and 5 bases at J, with 13 bases in the middle. Germline CDR1 is MNHEY and CDR2 is SMNVEV (reference sequence). Written as DNA, the CDR3 is TGTGCCAGCAGTTTAAGGATGGGGGGGCACAATGAGCAGTTCTTC. This codes for CASSLRMGGHNEQFF.

The chain has TRBV28 and TRBJ1-2; D remains unclear. This CDR3 is built from 15 residues. Deletions cut 1 base from V and 3 bases from J, with 12 bases between. Germline V lookup: CDR1 MDHEN, CDR2 SYDVKM. CDR3 protein: CASSLYTPRDYGYTF. The CDR3 DNA is TGTGCCAGCAGTTTATACACCCCAAGGGACTATGGCTACACCTTC.

This clone was observed a single time. This rearrangement joins TRBV7-2 to TRBJ2-6; TRBD2 might be the D (6 bases). CDR1 and CDR2 (germline): SGHTA, FQGNSA. The ends were cut back, 1 base at V and 0 bases at J, with 13 bases in the middle. CDR3 length: 18 amino acids. The chain's CDR3 is CASSLVGGRSSGANVLTF. The CDR3 bases are TGTGCCAGCAGCTTAGTGGGGGGTAGAAGCTCTGGGGCCAACGTCCTGACTTTC.

The rearrangement links TRBV7-9 to TRBJ2-7; 7 bases fit TRBD1. Germline V lookup: CDR1 SEHNR, CDR2 FQNEAQ (reference sequence). The CDR3 spans 14 residues. Unmatched junction bases numbered 8, after V lost 8 bases and J lost 1 base. DNA of the CDR3: TGTGCCAGCGGTCTGGGACAGCCTTCCTACGAGCAGTACTTC. Amino acids: CASGLGQPSYEQYF.

This chain's CDR3 is CASRWDNTGELFF. The CDR3 DNA follows: TGTGCCAGCAGGTGGGACAACACCGGGGAGCTGTTTTTT. The V and J genes are TRBV6-6 and TRBJ2-2; either TRBD1 or TRBD2 may supply D (5 bases each). V lost 6 bases to trimming and J lost 2 bases, with 7 bases between them. Germline lookup yields CDR1 MNHNY and CDR2 SVGAGI (reference sequence). This CDR3 is built from 13 residues.

The chain uses TRBV4-3 and TRBJ2-7, with 9 bases fitting TRBD1. There are 16 residues in the CDR3. The ends lost 0 bases at V and 3 bases at J; junction bases unmatched: 6. Germline V gene lookup returns CDR1 LGHNA and CDR2 YSLEER. CDR3 sequence: CASSQDSTGGVYEQYF. As DNA, the CDR3 is TGCGCCAGCAGCCAAGACTCCACAGGGGGCGTCTACGAGCAGTACTTC.

The chain combines TRBV7-8 with TRBJ2-5, with TRBD2 identical over 10 bases. Germline CDR1 is SGHVS and CDR2 is FQNEAQ. The CDR3 is 15 residues long. V dropped 5 bases and J dropped 0; count of bases not matched to a gene: 3. CDR3 protein: CASSLGLADQETQYF. The CDR3 DNA is TGTGCCAGCAGCCTAGGACTAGCGGACCAAGAGACCCAGTACTTC.

This chain uses TRBV10-3 with TRBJ1-4; D is ambiguous. The CDR3 has 15 amino acids. Trimming removed 3 bases at V and 0 bases at J, with 8 bases between. The V gene's germline CDR1 is ENHRY and CDR2 SYGVKD. The CDR3 protein is CAISERGPTNEKLFF. CDR3 sequence (DNA): TGTGCCATCAGTGAACGTGGCCCAACTAATGAAAAACTGTTTTTT.

This chain links TRBV5-1 with TRBJ2-1, with D possibly matching TRBD2 (6 bases). Germline V CDR1 and CDR2: SGHRS, YFSETQ. This CDR3 has 17 amino acids. The V end was cut by 1 base, the J end by 4 bases, with 18 bases between. CDR3 bases: TGCGCCAGCAGCTTGCGAGTGGGCGAAGGGACTTACAATGAGCAGTTCTTC. Translated, it gives CASSLRVGEGTYNEQFF.

V is TRBV10-3 and J is TRBJ1-3; no firm D call. Germline CDR1 ENHRY, CDR2 SYGVKD. CDR3 length: 14 residues. V was shortened by 8 bases and J by 0 bases, with 11 bases between the two germline ends. CDR3 bases: TGTGCCATCCGGCCTGGGAACTCTGGAAACACCATATATTTT. It encodes CAIRPGNSGNTIYF.

The rearrangement joins TRBV23-1 to TRBJ2-7; the D gene is possibly TRBD1 (5 bases). TRBV23-1 is noted as an ORF with a role that remains uncertain. V lost 0 bases, J lost 1 base, and 16 bases lay in between. CDR3 length: 17 residues. The DNA of the CDR3 is TGCGCCAGCAGTCAATCGGCGGCAGGGAACAATTCCTACGAGCAGTACTTC. It encodes CASSQSAAGNNSYEQYF.

The rearrangement joins TRBV7-2 to TRBJ2-2; 10 nucleotides line up with TRBD2. Germline lookup yields CDR1 SGHTA and CDR2 FQGNSA. This CDR3 is 15 amino acids long. J was trimmed by 8 bases and V by 2 bases; bases with no gene match: 5. The CDR3 region has the DNA TGTGCCAGCAGCTTAACACTAGCGGGATCGGGGGAGCTGTTTTTT. Translating gives CASSLTLAGSGELFF.

The chain employs TRBV6-1 and TRBJ1-1, with D unresolved. In germline, CDR1 is MNHNS, CDR2 SASEGT. Trimming took 5 bases from V and 10 from J, leaving 17 bases between them. The CDR3 has 13 amino acids. The CDR3 loop reads CASSLNRLDGAFF. CDR3 DNA: TGTGCCAGCAGTTTGAACAGACTAGACGGAGCTTTCTTT.

The chain uses TRBV11-2 and TRBJ2-7; weak D call: TRBD2 (6 bases). This CDR3 comprises 15 residues. Per the germline V gene, CDR1 is SGHAT and CDR2 is FQNNGV. Trimming pared 5 bases from V and 1 base from J, leaving 15 bases between. This chain's CDR3 is CASSLGAGTSYEQYF. For the CDR3, the DNA is TGTGCCAGCAGCCTCGGGGCAGGGACTTCCTACGAGCAGTACTTC.

The rearrangement joins TRBV6-1 to TRBJ1-5; D gene ambiguous. With 4 bases removed from V and 0 bases from J, the gap between germline ends came to 13 bases. The CDR3 runs 16 residues. Germline values: CDR1 MNHNS, CDR2 SASEGT. CDR3 in amino acids: CASSGAGGYSNQPQHF. The CDR3 DNA sequence: TGTGCCAGCAGTGGGGCAGGCGGCTATAGCAATCAGCCCCAGCATTTT.

The chain links TRBV5-1 to TRBJ2-7; the D gene is possibly TRBD2 (6 bases). In germline, CDR1 is SGHRS, CDR2 YFSETQ. The CDR3 totals 15 residues. V lost 3 bases to trimming and J lost 4 bases, with 17 bases between them. CDR3 region: CASSSRGIPLYEQYF. The CDR3 DNA sequence: TGCGCCAGCAGCTCCCGGGGGATACCACTTTACGAGCAGTACTTC.

V gene TRBV27 combines with J gene TRBJ1-2, with a possible D match to TRBD1 (5 bases). CDR1 is MNHEY and CDR2 is SMNVEV in the germline V gene (reference sequence). CDR3 length equals 14 residues. The V gene lost 8 bases and the J gene lost 4 bases, with 17 bases spanning the gap. For the CDR3, the DNA is TGTGCCAGCGGGCCCGGGGGGAACGGCTATGGCTACACCTTC. Its translation is CASGPGGNGYGYTF.

In its sample, this clone was seen once. The V gene is TRBV5-3, the J gene TRBJ1-1, with 10 bases identical to TRBD1. TRBV5-3 is labeled an ORF, and its function is uncertain. This CDR3 spans 14 amino acids. The J segment lost 6 bases and the V segment lost 8 bases, leaving 10 bases of the junction unmatched. The CDR3 DNA follows: TGTGCCAGCAGGAAGGACAGGGGGTTCTCTGAAGCTTTCTTT. The encoded protein is CASRKDRGFSEAFF.

The rearrangement joins TRBV5-1 to TRBJ2-5; 10 nucleotides line up with TRBD2. The V gene's germline CDR1 is SGHRS and CDR2 YFSETQ. The CDR3 is 19 amino acids. J lost 5 bases, V lost 0 bases, and 16 bases had no gene match. The CDR3 nucleotides are TGCGCCAGCAGCTTGGGTGGACTAGCGGCCATAGCCCGGTCGGAGACCCAGTACTTC. This encodes CASSLGGLAAIARSETQYF.

The rearrangement links TRBV14 to TRBJ2-5; D not resolved. V dropped 1 base and J dropped 3 bases, with 6 bases sitting between them. The CDR3 covers 13 residues. Germline CDR1 and CDR2: SGHDN and FVKESK. DNA of the CDR3: TGTGCCAGCAGCCAAGTGTGGGAAGAGACCCAGTACTTC. Amino acids: CASSQVWEETQYF.

The V gene is TRBV4-3, the J gene TRBJ2-7; TRBD1 matches 8 bases. J gave up 3 bases and V 4 bases, and 2 bases lay outside the gene matches. The CDR3 is made up of 13 amino acids. Looked up from germline, CDR1 is LGHNA and CDR2 is YSLEER. The CDR3 DNA sequence: TGCGCCAGCAGCCGCGGGACAGGCTACGAGCAGTACTTC. It encodes CASSRGTGYEQYF.

Only one count was recorded for this clone. The chain is built from TRBV29-1 and TRBJ2-5; D perhaps matches TRBD2 (6 bases). The ends were cut back, 3 bases at V and 7 bases at J, with 12 bases in the middle. This CDR3 comprises 12 residues. Per the germline V gene, CDR1 is SQVTM and CDR2 is ANQGSEA. The CDR3 DNA is TGCAGCGTTGAGGAGGGACGCCCGACCCAGTACTTC. It encodes CSVEEGRPTQYF. Drawing the rest from reference TRBV29-1 and TRBJ2-5, the complete variable domain is SAVISQKPSRDICQRGTSLTIQCQVDSQVTMMFWYRQQPGQSLTLIATANQGSEATYESGFVIDKFPISRPNLTFSTLTVSNMSPEDSSIYLCSVEEGRPTQYFGPGTRLLVL.

The chain employs TRBV12-5 and TRBJ2-1, with 8 bases lining up with TRBD1. The CDR3 covers 15 residues. Losses at the gene ends were 5 bases for V and 4 bases for J; bases not matched to a gene: 7. The germline CDR1 and CDR2 sequences are LGHNT and FRNRAP. The CDR3 sequence: CASGLDREAYNEQFF. CDR3 nucleotides: TGTGCTAGTGGTCTGGACAGGGAGGCTTACAATGAGCAGTTCTTC.

This clone qualifies as medium-sized. V usage is TRBV28 and J usage is TRBJ2-3; D is perhaps TRBD1 (6 bases). The length of the CDR3 is 14 residues. The germline gives CDR1 MDHEN, CDR2 SYDVKM. V lost 6 bases to trimming and J lost 0 bases, with 10 bases between them. The CDR3 nucleotides read TGTGCCAGCAGCTTTGGGACAAGCACAGATACGCAGTATTTT. This sequence encodes CASSFGTSTDTQYF.

This chain connects TRBV6-6 to TRBJ1-1; D gene unclear. Germline V gives CDR1 MNHNY, CDR2 SVGAGI (reference sequence). The CDR3 spans 14 residues. V lost 4 bases, J lost 1 base, and 10 bases lay in between. The DNA for the CDR3 is TGTGCCAGCAGTTCACCCGGACGGAACACTGAAGCTTTCTTT. It codes for CASSSPGRNTEAFF.

The rearrangement links TRBV9 to TRBJ2-2; 9 nucleotides align to TRBD1. The V segment lost 0 bases and the J segment 5 bases; nucleotides outside the gene matches: 11. The CDR3 length is 18 residues. Per germline, CDR1 SGDLS and CDR2 YYNGEE. The CDR3 nucleotides read TGTGCCAGCAGCGTAGATGGGACAGGGTCCAGGTCGACCGGGGAGCTGTTTTTT. Its translation is CASSVDGTGSRSTGELFF.

The V and J genes are TRBV2 and TRBJ1-5; possibly TRBD1 for D (6 bases). The CDR3 spans 14 residues. V was clipped by 4 bases and J by 3 bases, with 10 bases between them. In germline, CDR1 is SNHLY, CDR2 FYNNEI. The CDR3 loop is CASSVQGTNQPQHF. The CDR3 DNA reads as TGTGCCAGCAGTGTACAGGGCACCAATCAGCCCCAGCATTTT.